Each of the 25 T cell receptor beta chains below was sequenced from the same sample in a study of cytomegalovirus exposure and HLA in healthy donors. PCR used 60 Vbeta primers and 13 Jbeta primers. The method was immunoSEQ multiplex PCR; TCRdb's version includes in-frame clones alone and lacks a portion of them. In the table there are approximately 140,000 clones, about 60% of which are singletons. Sequenced sample: PBMCs. These TCRs come from a woman aged 60-75 years in good health and CMV-seropositive.

This rearrangement joins TRBV5-6 to TRBJ2-7, with 14 bases identical to TRBD2. The germline V gene has CDR1 SGHDT and CDR2 YYEEEE. The CDR3 is 17 amino acids. Unmatched junction bases numbered 7, after V lost 3 bases and J lost 2 bases. The DNA for the CDR3 is TGTGCCAGCAGCTCGACTAGCGGGAGGGCCTCGCCCTACGAGCAGTACTTC. Translating it yields CASSSTSGRASPYEQYF.

V usage is TRBV7-9 and J usage is TRBJ1-4; D is perhaps TRBD1 (6 bases). CDR3 length: 15 amino acids. CDR1 is SEHNR, CDR2 FQNEAQ, per germline (reference sequence). V lost 5 bases, J lost 0 bases, and 10 bases lay in between. The CDR3, as DNA: TGTGCCAGCAGCAGGACAGCCGCAACTAATGAAAAACTGTTTTTT. Its protein is CASSRTAATNEKLFF.

About this clone itself: This CDR3 is also generated by other DNA sequences in the sample. The chain couples TRBV5-1 to TRBJ2-1; 15 bases line up with TRBD2. J was trimmed by 13 bases and V by 4 bases; bases with no gene match: 9. Germline V CDR1 and CDR2: SGHRS, YFSETQ. The CDR3 loop spans 15 amino acids. The CDR3 DNA sequence: TGCGCCAGCAGCCTGGGGGGACTAGCGGGAGGAGAACAGTTCTTC. It codes for CASSLGGLAGGEQFF.

The chain combines TRBV28 with TRBJ1-3; no definite D call. V lost 1 base and J lost 0, with 7 bases in between. The CDR3 totals 15 residues. The germline CDR1 and CDR2 sequences are MDHEN and SYDVKM. CDR3: CASSLLQSSGNTIYF. The CDR3 nucleotides are TGTGCCAGCAGTTTATTACAGTCCTCTGGAAACACCATATATTTT.

This rearrangement joins TRBV5-4 to TRBJ2-1; D not resolved. Deletions cut 0 bases from V and 8 bases from J, with 12 bases between. The CDR3 has 14 residues. CDR1 SGHNT and CDR2 YYREEE come from the germline V gene (reference sequence). CDR3 in DNA: TGTGCCAGCAGCTTGGTTAACCTGGGCGATGAGCAGTTCTTC. It yields the protein CASSLVNLGDEQFF.

The chain couples TRBV7-2 to TRBJ2-5; D is perhaps TRBD2 (6 bases). Between the trimmed V and J ends, which lost 5 bases and 1 base, there was a span of 23 bases. This CDR3 comprises 18 residues. In germline, CDR1 is SGHTA, CDR2 FQGNSA. CDR3 nucleotides: TGTGCCAGCAGCGTCCCCAACGCGACTAGGGGATTCCAAGAGACCCAGTACTTC. It is translated as CASSVPNATRGFQETQYF.

V usage is TRBV5-1 and J usage is TRBJ1-1; a possible D gene is TRBD1 (5 bases). This CDR3 has 16 amino acids. V was trimmed by 3 bases and J by 2 bases, leaving 17 bases between them. The V gene's germline CDR1 is SGHRS and CDR2 YFSETQ. CDR3: CASSSLGSRANTEAFF. The CDR3 coding sequence is TGCGCCAGCAGCTCTCTTGGTTCCAGGGCCAACACTGAAGCTTTCTTT.

This rearrangement joins TRBV28 to TRBJ2-3; maybe TRBD1 (5 bases). The germline V and J ends were trimmed by 3 bases and 2 bases, with 12 bases remaining between them. This CDR3 spans 15 amino acids. CDR1 MDHEN and CDR2 SYDVKM come from the germline V gene. CDR3 region: CASSFRDRSTDTQYF. As DNA, the CDR3 is TGTGCCAGCAGTTTTCGAGACAGATCCACAGATACGCAGTATTTT. Together with reference TRBV28 and TRBJ2-3, the CDR3 gives the full variable domain: DVKVTQSSRYLVKRTGEKVFLECVQDMDHENMFWYRQDPGLGLRLIYFSYDVKMKEKGDIPEGYSVSREKKERFSLILESASTNQTSMYLCASSFRDRSTDTQYFGPGTRLTVL.

Here the CDR3 DNA reads TGTGCCATCGGGGGGAGCCTCTACGAGCAGTACTTC. It is translated as CAIGGSLYEQYF. The V and J genes are TRBV15 and TRBJ2-7, with 7 nucleotides matching TRBD2. CDR1 and CDR2 (germline): LNHNV, YYDKDF (reference sequence). The CDR3 is 12 amino acids. V dropped 10 bases and J dropped 3; count of bases not matched to a gene: 6. Drawing the rest from reference TRBV15 and TRBJ2-7, the complete variable domain is DAMVIQNPRYQVTQFGKPVTLSCSQTLNHNVMYWYQQKSSQAPKLLFHYYDKDFNNEADTPDNFQSRRPNTSFCFLDIRSPGLGDTAMYLCAIGGSLYEQYFGPGTRLTVT.

The rearrangement links TRBV5-6 to TRBJ2-1; 7 bases align to TRBD2. J gave up 3 bases and V 1 base, and 4 bases lay outside the gene matches. Germline V gives CDR1 SGHDT, CDR2 YYEEEE. This CDR3 comprises 15 residues. The CDR3 nucleotides read TGTGCCAGCAGCTTGTGGGCTAGCGGCTACAATGAGCAGTTCTTC. It yields the protein CASSLWASGYNEQFF.

This clone came up once. This sequence joins TRBV5-1 and TRBJ2-1; tentative D call: TRBD2 (6 bases). Between the trimmed V and J ends, which lost 4 bases and 7 bases, there was a span of 24 bases. The CDR3 runs to 17 residues. Looked up from germline, CDR1 is SGHRS and CDR2 is YFSETQ. The CDR3 DNA follows: TGCGCCAGCAGCGTTCCACCGTTGGGGGGAGGACTTAATGAGCAGTTCTTC. Protein sequence: CASSVPPLGGGLNEQFF.

This clone was detected only a few times. The chain uses TRBV7-6 and TRBJ1-1, with unresolved D. The V and J ends lost 0 bases and 0 bases respectively, with 5 bases between them. CDR1 is SGHVS and CDR2 is FNYEAQ in the germline V gene. This CDR3 spans 14 amino acids. The CDR3 loop is CASSLARVNTEAFF. The CDR3 DNA reads TGTGCCAGCAGCTTAGCGAGGGTGAACACTGAAGCTTTCTTT.

In its sample, this clone was seen once. The chain is built from TRBV9 and TRBJ2-2; D possibly corresponds to TRBD1 (6 bases). This CDR3 is 14 amino acids long. Germline V gene sequence: CDR1 SGDLS, CDR2 YYNGEE. V was cut by 3 bases and J by 4 bases, with 10 bases left in between. CDR3 DNA sequence: TGTGCCAGCAGCGCGGGACACTCCACCGGGGAGCTGTTTTTT. Its translation is CASSAGHSTGELFF. Using reference TRBV9 and TRBJ2-2 for the parts outside the CDR3, the full variable domain is DSGVTQTPKHLITATGQRVTLRCSPRSGDLSVYWYQQSLDQGLQFLIQYYNGEERAKGNILERFSAQQFPDLHSELNLSSLELGDSALYFCASSAGHSTGELFFGEGSRLTVL.

V gene TRBV6-6 combines with J gene TRBJ2-1; 7 bases are shared with TRBD1. V shed 6 bases and J 3 bases; nucleotides not matched to a gene: 8. The CDR3 is made up of 15 amino acids. The germline gives CDR1 MNHNY, CDR2 SVGAGI (reference sequence). The CDR3, as DNA: TGTGCCAGCAGCGAACAGGGGTGGGGCTACAATGAGCAGTTCTTC. This gives the protein CASSEQGWGYNEQFF.

The gene calls are TRBV5-1 and TRBJ2-1; 11 bases map to TRBD2. This CDR3 comprises 17 residues. V shed 5 bases and J 0 bases; nucleotides not matched to a gene: 7. The germline V gene has CDR1 SGHRS and CDR2 YFSETQ. The DNA of the CDR3 is TGCGCCAGCAGACCATCGACTAGCGGGAACTCCTACAATGAGCAGTTCTTC. This translates into CASRPSTSGNSYNEQFF.

The V gene is TRBV6-5, the J gene TRBJ1-1; D may be TRBD1 (6 bases). Germline lookup yields CDR1 MNHEY and CDR2 SVGAGI. The CDR3 runs 15 residues. Between the trimmed V and J ends, which lost 2 bases and 0 bases, there was a span of 10 bases. The CDR3 protein is CASSYRGGLNTEAFF. In DNA, the CDR3 is TGTGCCAGCAGTTACAGGGGGGGGCTGAACACTGAAGCTTTCTTT.

CDR3 loop: CASSRLTGSSYNEQFF. CDR3 coding DNA: TGTGCCAGCAGCCGATTGACAGGGAGCTCCTACAATGAGCAGTTCTTC. This sequence joins TRBV7-2 and TRBJ2-1; 7 nucleotides line up with TRBD1. The germline V gene has CDR1 SGHTA and CDR2 FQGNSA. V lost 5 bases and J lost 0; bases outside the gene matches: 7. The CDR3 length is 16 residues.

The chain combines TRBV7-9 with TRBJ2-7, with 15 bases that match TRBD2. The junction had 13 bases not matched to a gene; V was cut back by 3 bases and J by 7 bases. The CDR3 runs to 18 residues. The germline V gene encodes CDR1 SEHNR and CDR2 FQNEAQ (reference sequence). In DNA form, the CDR3 reads TGTGCCAGCAGCTTTGGACTAGCGGGAGGGTTGGCGGTCCAAGAGCAGTACTTC. Protein product: CASSFGLAGGLAVQEQYF. Filled out from reference TRBV7-9 and TRBJ2-7, the complete variable domain reads DTGVSQNPRHKITKRGQNVTFRCDPISEHNRLYWYRQTLGQGPEFLTYFQNEAQLEKSRLLSDRFSAERPKGSFSTLEIQRTEQGDSAMYLCASSFGLAGGLAVQEQYFGPGTRLTVT.

This clone was seen more than once but under ten times. J is TRBJ2-1 and V is TRBV5-6, with 9 bases fitting TRBD1. The J segment lost 8 bases and the V segment lost 2 bases, leaving 8 bases of the junction unmatched. The CDR3 length is 15 residues. Looked up from germline, CDR1 is SGHDT and CDR2 is YYEEEE. In DNA, the CDR3 is TGTGCCAGCAGCTTCACCGGACAGGGGAAAGATGAGCAGTTCTTC. Its protein product is CASSFTGQGKDEQFF. The variable domain in full, completed from reference TRBV5-6 and TRBJ2-1, reads DAGVTQSPTHLIKTRGQQVTLRCSPKSGHDTVSWYQQALGQGPQFIFQYYEEEERQRGNFPDRFSGHQFPNYSSELNVNALLLGDSALYLCASSFTGQGKDEQFFGPGTRLTVL.

The chain couples TRBV5-1 to TRBJ2-7, with D perhaps TRBD2 (7 bases). The CDR3 is 14 amino acids. Trimming took 3 bases from V and 6 from J, leaving 16 bases between them. Germline V CDR1 and CDR2: SGHRS, YFSETQ. The CDR3 reads CASSSLGGVGEQYF. For the CDR3, the DNA is TGCGCCAGCAGCTCGCTAGGGGGGGTGGGCGAGCAGTACTTC.

The rearrangement links TRBV28 to TRBJ1-3; D might be TRBD1 (5 bases). The CDR3 consists of 14 residues. Germline CDR1 is MDHEN and CDR2 is SYDVKM. V gave up 2 bases and J gave up 8 bases, with 13 bases separating them. CDR3 protein: CASSLTGSQYTIYF. The CDR3 coding sequence is TGTGCCAGCAGTTTAACAGGCAGTCAGTACACCATATATTTT.

This clone was observed once. Here the CDR3 reads CASSLTTSGSEQYF. CDR3 coding DNA: TGCGCCAGCAGCCTAACGACTAGCGGGAGCGAGCAGTACTTC. The rearrangement links TRBV5-1 to TRBJ2-7, with TRBD2 identical over 12 bases. The V gene end was trimmed by 4 bases and the J gene end by 6 bases; junction bases not matched to a gene: 5. CDR1 SGHRS and CDR2 YFSETQ come from the germline V gene. The CDR3 is 14 residues long.

This clone showed up just a few times. The rearrangement links TRBV29-1 to TRBJ2-7; 10 nucleotides agree with TRBD1. Germline-derived CDR1 and CDR2 are SQVTM and ANQGSEA. Trimming took 7 bases from V and 1 from J; bases not matched to a gene: 7. CDR3 length: 14 residues. CDR3 residues: CSARTGGKSYEQYF. CDR3 DNA sequence: TGCAGCGCACGGACAGGGGGGAAATCCTACGAGCAGTACTTC.

This clone was seen a single time. The chain uses TRBV4-2 and TRBJ1-5; D ambiguous. V was cut by 1 base and J by 5 bases, with 9 bases left in between. Germline V gene lookup returns CDR1 LGHNA and CDR2 YNFKEQ. The CDR3 totals 14 residues. This CDR3 reads CASSQGGFHQPQHF. In nucleotides, the CDR3 is TGTGCCAGCAGCCAAGGAGGGTTTCATCAGCCCCAGCATTTT.

The DNA of the CDR3 is TGTGCCAGCAGCTTAGGGCGGGACCACACAGATACGCAGTATTTT. As protein: CASSLGRDHTDTQYF. The chain is built from TRBV7-9 and TRBJ2-3, with D tentatively TRBD2 (6 bases). The germline V and J ends were trimmed by 1 base and 2 bases, with 10 bases remaining between them. Looked up from germline, CDR1 is SEHNR and CDR2 is FQNEAQ (reference sequence). This CDR3 has 15 residues.